This TCR beta chain stems from a study of T cells in Graves' hyperthyroidism and ophthalmopathy. Unmatched junction bases numbered 6, after V lost 8 bases and J lost 3 bases. The CDR3 has 15 amino acids. Germline V CDR1 and CDR2: MNHNS, SASEGT. Inclusion characteristics of ophthalmopathy patients comprised a Clinical Activity Score of at least 3, a NOSPECS grade of at least 4, and duration under 3 months. Regarding this clonotype: The antigen remains unidentified.

TCR beta CDR3 region amplification was performed from RNA transcripts. In the first-round RT-PCR of the TCR CDR3, the HTBI primer set was used. Each CDR3 protein gets one entry after TCRdb re-called the multiplex PCR reads with MiXCR. This table has a few hundred thousand distinct CDR3 sequences, 16% appearing once. Study-level findings and limits: Ophthalmopathy was predicted by the model a median of roughly 6 months ahead of onset.

This clonotype originated in a woman aged 40 to 50 with Graves' ophthalmopathy. The rearrangement links TRBV6-1 to TRBJ2-1; 11 bases fit TRBD2. Sequenced material: blood. The CDR3 region has the DNA TGTGCCAGCGGCACGACTAGCGGGAACTACAATGAGCAGTTCTTC. It translates to CASGTTSGNYNEQFF.